These 19 T cell receptor beta chains originate from one sample sequenced in a study of patients and donors after allogeneic stem cell transplantation. Using its own MiXCR run on the RT-PCR reads, TCRdb lists one record per CDR3 protein. Here the sample spans 9,000 or so distinct CDR3 sequences, approximately 3.9% being singletons. The sequenced sample consisted of blood, either unsorted or a sorted T cell fraction (not recorded which). These receptors originate from a human donor who was either an allogeneic HSCT recipient or a stem cell or donor lymphocyte infusion donor (not recorded which). It is not recorded whose cells these are; they may come from a transplant donor.

The table lists this clonotype with many counts. The J gene is TRBJ2-3, the V gene TRBV7-9, with 10 positions matching TRBD2. The CDR3 contains 15 residues. Per germline, CDR1 SEHNR and CDR2 FQNEAQ (reference sequence). V lost 5 bases, J lost 4 bases, and 6 bases stayed unmatched. This chain's CDR3 is CASSPSGSIADTQYF. The CDR3 DNA reads TGTGCCAGCAGCCCTAGCGGGAGTATCGCAGATACGCAGTATTTT.

This clonotype was counted at least ten times. The CDR3 region is CASSSETDTQYF. The DNA of the CDR3 is TGTGCCAGCAGTTCCGAGACAGATACGCAGTATTTT. V is TRBV28 and J is TRBJ2-3; D is undetermined. The CDR3 is 12 amino acids. CDR1 is MDHEN, CDR2 SYDVKM, per germline. The ends were cut back, 4 bases at V and 3 bases at J, with 5 bases in the middle.

This clonotype was observed at least ten times. The V gene is TRBV7-2, the J gene TRBJ2-1; possibly TRBD1 for D (8 bases). CDR1 and CDR2 (germline): SGHTA, FQGNSA. The CDR3 is made up of 15 amino acids. The V end lost 1 base, the J end lost 15 bases, and 22 bases lay between the germline ends. CDR3 in amino acids: CASSLESGTSGTGFF. CDR3 nucleotide sequence: TGTGCCAGCAGCTTAGAGAGCGGAACAAGCGGGACAGGGTTCTTC.

This clonotype came up many times. This sequence joins TRBV7-6 and TRBJ2-5; 7 positions match TRBD2. The CDR3 length is 17 residues. Germline CDR1 SGHVS, CDR2 FNYEAQ. The J segment lost 5 bases and the V segment lost 2 bases, leaving 14 bases of the junction unmatched. The chain's CDR3 is CASSLNPSGGAGETQYF. The CDR3, as DNA: TGTGCCAGCAGCTTAAACCCCTCCGGGGGAGCGGGGGAGACCCAGTACTTC.

This clonotype was counted ten times or more. The genes are TRBV7-6 and TRBJ1-3, with TRBD1 identical over 9 bases. This CDR3 is built from 16 residues. After removal of 5 bases from V and 0 bases from J, the junction contained 5 bases not matched to a gene. Looked up from germline, CDR1 is SGHVS and CDR2 is FNYEAQ. The CDR3 coding sequence is TGTGCCAGCAGCCCCGGACAGGGGAACTCTGGAAACACCATATATTTT. This gives the protein CASSPGQGNSGNTIYF.

This clonotype was counted ten times or more. V gene TRBV9 combines with J gene TRBJ2-7; 8 nucleotides align to TRBD2. The CDR3 is 16 residues long. J lost 6 bases, V lost 0 bases, and 11 bases had no gene match. CDR1 and CDR2 (germline): SGDLS, YYNGEE. The CDR3 is CASSVDSGTRFFEQYF. The DNA for the CDR3 is TGTGCCAGCAGCGTAGATTCCGGGACTAGGTTTTTCGAGCAGTACTTC.

This clonotype was counted ten times or more. The gene calls are TRBV28 and TRBJ2-2; the match to TRBD2 covers 13 bases. V trimming: 10 bases; J trimming: 1 base; junction bases outside the gene matches: 9. Germline values: CDR1 MDHEN, CDR2 SYDVKM. The CDR3 extends over 17 amino acids. The CDR3 DNA follows: TGTGCCATAAGAGGACTAGCGGGAGTCGGGAACACCGGGGAGCTGTTTTTT. Its protein is CAIRGLAGVGNTGELFF.

This clonotype rates as medium-sized (0.01 to 0.1%). The V gene is TRBV10-3, the J gene TRBJ1-1, with 7 bases lining up with TRBD1. The CDR3 is 14 amino acids. From germline, CDR1 is ENHRY and CDR2 SYGVKD. Trimming cost V 5 bases and J 2 bases; bases outside gene matches: 5. The CDR3 sequence is CAISMDRKNTEAFF. The CDR3 DNA reads as TGTGCCATCAGTATGGACAGGAAAAACACTGAAGCTTTCTTT.

This clonotype occurred many times. This CDR3 reads CASSVASAAGEQYF. CDR3 coding DNA: TGTGCCAGCAGCGTAGCATCAGCTGCTGGCGAGCAGTACTTC. The rearrangement uses TRBV9 and TRBJ2-7; D not certain. The V end lost 0 bases, the J end lost 6 bases, and 13 bases lay between the germline ends. Germline CDR1 reads SGDLS; CDR2 reads YYNGEE. CDR3 length: 14 residues.

This clonotype was recorded at least ten times. V and J are TRBV10-3 and TRBJ2-7; D possibly matches TRBD1 or TRBD2 (5 bases each). Trimming cost V 5 bases and J 1 base, with 21 bases left between them. Germline CDR1 is ENHRY and CDR2 is SYGVKD. This CDR3 has 17 residues. The CDR3 DNA sequence: TGTGCCATCAGTTCCCAAGGTCACGGGACGCCTTCCTACGAGCAGTACTTC. It is translated as CAISSQGHGTPSYEQYF.

Ten or more counts support this clonotype. The chain employs TRBV28 and TRBJ2-5, with D tentatively TRBD1 or TRBD2 (6 bases each). Looked up from germline, CDR1 is MDHEN and CDR2 is SYDVKM. There are 14 residues in the CDR3. V was clipped by 11 bases and J by 3 bases, with 19 bases between them. The chain's CDR3 is CAGMGAGGKETQYF. The CDR3 bases are TGTGCCGGAATGGGGGCCGGCGGGAAAGAGACCCAGTACTTC.

In this sample, this clonotype turned up many times. The chain uses TRBV7-9 and TRBJ2-1, with 13 nucleotides matching TRBD2. After removal of 1 base from V and 3 bases from J, the junction contained 0 bases not matched to a gene. Germline lookup yields CDR1 SEHNR and CDR2 FQNEAQ (reference sequence). The CDR3 loop spans 16 amino acids. The chain's CDR3 is CASSLGLAGGYNEQFF. The DNA for the CDR3 is TGTGCCAGCAGCTTAGGACTAGCGGGAGGCTACAATGAGCAGTTCTTC.

This clonotype was counted many times. The V call is TRBV7-3, the J call TRBJ2-3, with D perhaps matching TRBD2 (6 bases). Trimming removed 2 bases at V and 1 base at J, with 16 bases between. Per the germline V gene, CDR1 is SGHTA and CDR2 is FQGTGA. The CDR3 length is 17 residues. The CDR3 coding sequence is TGTGCCAGCAGCTTAGCGACCAAGCGGGCAGGCACAGATACGCAGTATTTT. Translating it yields CASSLATKRAGTDTQYF.

This clonotype was observed many times. The rearrangement uses TRBV18 and TRBJ2-5, with D uncertain. Trimming stripped 8 bases from V and 5 bases from J, with 15 bases between. Germline V lookup: CDR1 KGHSH, CDR2 LQKENI. The CDR3 has 13 residues. CDR3: CASRIELRETQYF. The CDR3 coding sequence is TGTGCCAGCCGGATAGAGCTCCGTGAGACCCAGTACTTC.

This clonotype occurred a few times. The genes are TRBV7-2 and TRBJ2-7; the D call may be TRBD1 or TRBD2 (5 bases each). Germline V gene data show CDR1 as SGHTA and CDR2 as FQGNSA. The CDR3 loop spans 16 amino acids. With 7 bases removed from V and 7 bases from J, the gap between germline ends came to 26 bases. In DNA, the CDR3 is TGTGCCAGCACAAATCTCGCCTCCGGGGCCCATCGGGAGCAGTACTTC. Translating it yields CASTNLASGAHREQYF.

This clonotype was seen many times. This CDR3 is CASSHPATETQYF. CDR3 nucleotides: TGCGCCAGCAGCCACCCGGCGACAGAGACCCAGTACTTC. The chain joins TRBV5-1 to TRBJ2-5; D gene ambiguous. Germline lookup yields CDR1 SGHRS and CDR2 YFSETQ. V lost 4 bases, J lost 4 bases, and 11 bases lay in between. The CDR3 is 13 amino acids.

This clonotype was picked up many times. The chain employs TRBV28 and TRBJ2-5; 7 bases are a match to TRBD2. The CDR3 has 16 amino acids. CDR1 and CDR2 (germline): MDHEN, SYDVKM. After removal of 6 bases from V and 4 bases from J, the junction contained 14 bases not matched to a gene. The DNA for the CDR3 is TGTGCCAGCAGATTACCTCCGGGGCCGGGGGGAGAGACCCAGTACTTC. Its protein product is CASRLPPGPGGETQYF. Looking up the rest from reference TRBV28 and TRBJ2-5 gives the full variable domain: DVKVTQSSRYLVKRTGEKVFLECVQDMDHENMFWYRQDPGLGLRLIYFSYDVKMKEKGDIPEGYSVSREKKERFSLILESASTNQTSMYLCASRLPPGPGGETQYFGPGTRLLVL.

This clonotype was picked up many times. This sequence joins TRBV24-1 and TRBJ2-2; TRBD2 agrees at 9 bases. The germline gives CDR1 KGHDR, CDR2 SFDVKD. V lost 4 bases to trimming and J lost 2 bases; unmatched junction nucleotides: 4. This CDR3 spans 16 amino acids. The CDR3 loop is CATSDRLAVNTGELFF. Written as DNA, the CDR3 is TGTGCCACCAGTGACCGACTAGCGGTAAACACCGGGGAGCTGTTTTTT.

The sample holds many counts of this clonotype. The chain has TRBV24-1 and TRBJ2-5, with TRBD1 matching over 8 bases. Unmatched junction bases numbered 21, after V lost 9 bases and J lost 7 bases. The CDR3 is 17 amino acids. Germline V gives CDR1 KGHDR, CDR2 SFDVKD. The CDR3 here is CATRLVYQGAGLGTQYF. CDR3 DNA: TGTGCCACCCGACTGGTTTATCAGGGGGCAGGGCTGGGGACCCAGTACTTC.